This T cell receptor (beta chain) stems from a study of radiotherapy plus CTLA-4 blockade in lung cancer listed by TCRdb under 2018. Broadly, across the study: Objective responses were observed in 18% of enrolled patients, and disease control was achieved in roughly 29%. The paper's findings and limits, for the study overall: The strongest predictors of response, as reported, were early dynamic changes in blood T cell clones along with a rise in serum interferon-beta after radiation. After treatment with radiotherapy and ipilimumab, TCR clones that originated in tumors expanded in peripheral blood.

The table lists this clone with a few counts. No antigen is known for it. Within one base of it there is no much larger clone, and no base qualities were kept. In this study, focal radiation therapy paired with CTLA-4 blockade (ipilimumab) was tested in patients who had chemo-refractory metastatic non-small-cell lung cancer. Its CDR3 holds 14 amino acids, cysteine through phenylalanine. Only the CDR3 DNA is retained, 42 bases long and in frame from the first base. Trimming at the junction amounts to 3 bases on V and 1 base on J, and the germline ends lie 9 bases apart. Looking up the germline V gene (reference sequence) yields CDR1 MNHNY and CDR2 SVGAGI. Libraries were prepared through the immunoSEQ multiplex PCR assay. The table was pulled from immuneACCESS by TCRdb, which kept in-frame rearrangements only. Such tables lose some clones; where checked, under half of the loss comes from unresolved V genes, and the rest has no known cause. For this sample there are 53,000 or so clones; about 72% appear just once. 11% of the sample goes to the ten largest clones.

Recombination linked TRBV6-6 to TRBJ1-1, with the identity of the D gene unclear. Material: peripheral blood, obtained from a patient treated with radiotherapy plus ipilimumab. This TCR was sampled from a human donor with non-small cell lung cancer who had stable disease on radiotherapy plus ipilimumab. The DNA reads TGTGCCAGCAGTTATCGAATAGAGAACACTGAAGCTTTCTTT. Translated, this gives CASSYRIENTEAFF.